The rows below give T cell receptor beta chains drawn from one sample of a study of T-cell reconstitution after alpha-beta-depleted transplantation in children. TCRdb reanalysed the PCR reads using MiXCR and keeps one entry per CDR3 protein. The sample lists hundreds of thousands of distinct CDR3 sequences, around 19% seen once, with roughly 3.3% in the top ten. Sequencing used PBMCs from the stem cell graft donor, obtained from the stem cell graft. All receptors derive from a human donor who donated a stem cell graft to a child with acute lymphoblastic leukemia. Each CDR3 is given with its conserved first and last residue. A D gene is named only where the DNA matches it firmly. A clone size is listed for some rows: how often the clone was seen (once, few, many), or a class if it is expanded.

j_call clone_size d_call v_call cdr3_nt cdr3_aa
TRBJ1-1 once - TRBV12-3/TRBV12-4 TGTGCCAGCAGAAGTAGGTGGGATGCCAACACTGAAGCTTTCTTT CASRSRWDANTEAFF
TRBJ2-1 - TRBD1 TRBV24-1 TGTGCCACCAGTGCAACAGGGGCCTACAATGAGCAGTTCTTC CATSATGAYNEQFF
TRBJ2-7 few TRBD1 TRBV12-3/TRBV12-4 TGTGCCAGCAGTTGGGGGAACAGGGGTCGTTCCGAGCAGTACTTC CASSWGNRGRSEQYF
TRBJ2-3 few - TRBV4-1 TGCGCCAGCAGCCACCGATTCGCCCCAGGCCGTCCAGCGGGAGATACGCAGTATTTT CASSHRFAPGRPAGDTQYF
TRBJ2-7 few - TRBV4-2 TGTGCCAGCAGCCCAGTGGAGGGGGCGGGATCGTACGAGCAGTACTTC CASSPVEGAGSYEQYF
TRBJ1-4 - - TRBV20-1 TGCAGTGCTAGACCTGTCGGGGGAAATCGTGAAAAACTGTTTTTT CSARPVGGNREKLFF
TRBJ2-1 few - TRBV20-1 TGCAGTGCTAGGGGAAAATATCTGAGCTCCTACAATGAGCAGTTCTTC CSARGKYLSSYNEQFF
TRBJ1-5 few - TRBV7-9 TGTGCCAGCAGCTCAATAAATCAGCCCCAGCATTTT CASSSINQPQHF
TRBJ2-7 few - TRBV21-1 TGTGCCAGCAGCAGTGAGACAGACGCTTACGAGCAGTACTTC CASSSETDAYEQYF
TRBJ2-5 many TRBD2 TRBV12-3/TRBV12-4 TGTGCCAGCAGCCCGGGGGGTGAGACCCAGTACTTC CASSPGGETQYF
TRBJ1-5 - - TRBV7-2 TGTGCCAGCAGCCCCGGGACACCGGGGGTTCAGCCCCAGCATTTT CASSPGTPGVQPQHF
TRBJ2-5 many - TRBV7-3 TGTGCCAGCAGCTTAACCCCGGACCAAGAGACCCAGTACTTC CASSLTPDQETQYF
TRBJ2-7 many - TRBV12-3/TRBV12-4 TGTGCCAGCACATCGAATAACTACGAGCAGTACTTC CASTSNNYEQYF
TRBJ1-5 - - TRBV12-3/TRBV12-4 TGTGCCAGCAGTTTCCGCCTTGGGGGCAATCAGCCCCAGCATTTT CASSFRLGGNQPQHF
TRBJ1-4 few - TRBV27 TGTGCCAGCAGTTTATCCGGGAGAACAACTAATGAAAAACTGTTTTTT CASSLSGRTTNEKLFF
TRBJ2-3 - - TRBV3-1 TGTGCCAGCAGCCAAACGCCGGCGGGATTCACAGATACGCAGTATTTT CASSQTPAGFTDTQYF
TRBJ1-2 - TRBD1 TRBV7-9 TGTGCCAGCAGCGTGACAGGGGGCTACACCTTC CASSVTGGYTF
TRBJ2-7 many TRBD1 TRBV12-3/TRBV12-4 TGTGCCAGCAGTTTGGGACAGGGGAGGGGCTCCTACGAGCAGTACTTC CASSLGQGRGSYEQYF
TRBJ1-5 few TRBD1 TRBV27 TGTGCCAGCAGGCCGGGACAGGCAAATCAGCCCCAGCATTTT CASRPGQANQPQHF
TRBJ2-7 many TRBD1 TRBV5-1 TGCGCCAGCAGCCAAAGACAGGGCACGTACGAGCAGTACTTC CASSQRQGTYEQYF
TRBJ1-1 - - TRBV5-4 TGTGCCAGCAGCCGCTGGAGGGGCACTGAAGCTTTCTTT CASSRWRGTEAFF
TRBJ2-3 - - TRBV30 TGTGCCTGGAGTGCCAGCGCCAGCACAGATACGCAGTATTTT CAWSASASTDTQYF
TRBJ1-2 once - TRBV5-5 TGTGCCAGCAGCTTGGACCCAGGGACGCTTGGCTACACCTTC CASSLDPGTLGYTF
TRBJ2-7 - TRBD2 TRBV20-1 TGCAGTGCGGAGGCAGCGGGAGGGCCCTCCTACGAGCAGTACTTC CSAEAAGGPSYEQYF
TRBJ1-2 - TRBD1 TRBV10-3 TGTGCCATCAACCCGGGACAGCGGGACTATGGCTACACCTTC CAINPGQRDYGYTF
TRBJ2-1 - - TRBV3-1 TGTGCCAGCAGCCAGGCGAAGGGGCATGAGCAGTTCTTC CASSQAKGHEQFF
TRBJ2-5 few TRBD2 TRBV9 TGTGCCAGCAGCCCGCGACTAGCGGGAGGGGTGGAGACCCAGTACTTC CASSPRLAGGVETQYF
TRBJ2-2 once - TRBV4-2 TGTGCCAGCAGCCCCACCCGGGTAGGCACCGGGGAGCTGTTTTTT CASSPTRVGTGELFF
TRBJ2-7 - TRBD1 TRBV7-9 TGTGCCAGCAGCCACCTGGGACAGCCCTCCTACTACGAGCAGTACTTC CASSHLGQPSYYEQYF
TRBJ2-7 few - TRBV10-3 TGTGCCATCACAAAACAGCTCACCTACGAGCAGTACTTC CAITKQLTYEQYF
TRBJ2-6 - TRBD1 TRBV5-1 TGCGCCAGCAGCTTTGGGGACAGGGACGTCCTGACTTTC CASSFGDRDVLTF
TRBJ2-7 few - TRBV5-1 TGCGCCAGCAGCATAAATACCGACAGAAGAACCTACGAGCAGTACTTC CASSINTDRRTYEQYF
TRBJ2-6 many - TRBV7-8 TGTGCCAGTTCCTCCCCATACTCTGGGGCCAACGTCCTGACTTTC CASSSPYSGANVLTF
TRBJ2-2 few TRBD1 TRBV19 TGTGCCAGTGGATGGGACAGGGTAGACACCGGGGAGCTGTTTTTT CASGWDRVDTGELFF
TRBJ2-1 few TRBD2 TRBV30 TGTGCCTGGAGTACCGGACTAGCGGGTTACAATGAGCAGTTCTTC CAWSTGLAGYNEQFF
TRBJ2-1 few - TRBV6-1 TGTGCCAGCAGAACGGGCCCCTCCTACAATGAGCAGTTCTTC CASRTGPSYNEQFF
TRBJ1-4 - TRBD1 TRBV7-2 TGTGCCAGCAGCTTAGCTACCGGGACAGGGAGTGACAAACTGTTTTTT CASSLATGTGSDKLFF
TRBJ1-2 - - TRBV20-1 TGCAGTGCTAGGGGGGGTGAGGACGATAACTATGGCTACACCTTC CSARGGEDDNYGYTF
TRBJ2-2 few - TRBV10-2 TGCGCCAGCAGTCAGGGGCTAGGCACCGGGGAGCTGTTTTTT CASSQGLGTGELFF
TRBJ2-2 many - TRBV7-9 TGTGCCAGCAGCTTGCGGGAGAACACCGGGGAGCTGTTTTTT CASSLRENTGELFF
TRBJ1-3 - - TRBV7-9 TGTGCCAGCAGCTTAGTTCTGGGGCCTGGAAACACCATATATTTT CASSLVLGPGNTIYF
TRBJ1-5 many - TRBV12-3/TRBV12-4 TGTGCCAGCAGTTTGGTGGGTCAGCCCCAGCATTTT CASSLVGQPQHF